This TCR beta chain emerged from a study of CD8 T cells in ankylosing spondylitis. With 3 bases removed from V and 4 bases from J, the gap between germline ends came to 19 bases. The CDR3 spans 17 residues. Germline V gene data show CDR1 as SGHTA and CDR2 as FQGNSA. This clonotype was counted ten times or more. With molecular barcodes, quantitative 5'-RACE was used to make the TCR beta libraries. MiXCR, applied by TCRdb to the 5' RACE reads, yields one record per CDR3 protein. The sample has 240,000 or so distinct CDR3 sequences, 9.5% to 12% seen once. The rearrangement joins TRBV7-2 to TRBJ2-1, with D perhaps matching TRBD2 (6 bases). What was sequenced was blood, either unsorted or a sorted T cell fraction (not recorded which). This TCR was sampled from a male donor with ankylosing spondylitis or in good health (not recorded which). CDR3 DNA: TGTGCCAGCAGCTTCTGGGGGACGGGAGACCGATACAATGAGCAGTTCTTC. Translating gives CASSFWGTGDRYNEQFF.